Shown below are 27 T cell receptor beta chains from a single sample sequenced in a study of PD-1 blockade in classical Hodgkin lymphoma. Repertoires were generated with immunoSEQ multiplex PCR, while TCRdb's copy carries only in-frame clones and drops some. The table has roughly 46,000 clones, roughly 80% seen once. Time point defined: cycle 4 day 1 (C4D1), after less than 7 weeks of nivolumab. All patients relapsed after autologous stem cell transplantation, and brentuximab vedotin exposure varied. The material was peripheral blood mononuclear cells (PBMCs), obtained before the fourth cycle of nivolumab. The receptors here all came from a human donor with classical Hodgkin lymphoma.

V is TRBV5-6 and J is TRBJ2-5, with 14 bases matching TRBD2. The J call is uncertain, as TRBJ2-7 better fits the DNA end. The CDR3 has 16 residues. Per germline, CDR1 SGHDT and CDR2 YYEEEE. CDR3 protein: CASSFVGTSGSNEQYF. For the CDR3, the DNA is TGTGCCAGCAGCTTTGTCGGGACTAGCGGGAGTAACGAGCAGTACTTC.

The rearrangement links TRBV2 to TRBJ2-1, with 8 bases aligning to TRBD1. The J segment lost 8 bases and the V segment lost 6 bases, leaving 9 bases of the junction unmatched. There are 14 residues in the CDR3. CDR1 is SNHLY, CDR2 FYNNEI, per germline. The CDR3 bases are TGTGCCAGCAGGGCACGGACAGGGATCGATGAGCAGTTCTTC. It yields the protein CASRARTGIDEQFF.

The chain recombines TRBV10-3 with TRBJ2-7; TRBD2 might be the D (6 bases). There are 15 residues in the CDR3. Trimming shortened V by 8 bases and J by 3 bases, and 20 bases separated the two germline ends. Germline assignment: CDR1 ENHRY and CDR2 SYGVKD. CDR3 amino acids: CAISPGGGQYYEQYF. In DNA form, the CDR3 reads TGTGCCATCTCTCCTGGCGGAGGGCAATACTACGAGCAGTACTTC.

The chain employs TRBV19 and TRBJ2-7, with a possible D match to TRBD2 (6 bases). Germline-derived CDR1 and CDR2 are LNHDA and SQIVND (reference sequence). Trimming removed 5 bases at V and 0 bases at J, with 14 bases between. The CDR3 runs to 15 residues. The CDR3 region has the DNA TGTGCCAGTAGTCCCGCGGGACGGACCTCCTACGAGCAGTACTTC. This sequence encodes CASSPAGRTSYEQYF. The full variable domain, with the rest looked up from reference TRBV19 and TRBJ2-7, is DGGITQSPKYLFRKEGQNVTLSCEQNLNHDAMYWYRQDPGQGLRLIYYSQIVNDFQKGDIAEGYSVSREKKESFPLTVTSAQKNPTAFYLCASSPAGRTSYEQYFGPGTRLTVT.

The chain uses TRBV4-1 and TRBJ2-2, with D unclear. This CDR3 spans 15 amino acids. V lost 1 base and J lost 4, with 10 bases in between. Germline V lookup: CDR1 MGHRA, CDR2 YSYEKL. CDR3 bases: TGCGCCAGCAGCCAAGGGCTCTGGGGCACCGGGGAGCTGTTTTTT. This translates into CASSQGLWGTGELFF.

The V and J genes are TRBV11-3 and TRBJ2-3; TRBD2 matches at 8 bases. Germline CDR1 and CDR2: SGHNT and YENEEA. The V and J ends lost 1 base and 4 bases, in that order; junction bases with no gene match: 4. The CDR3 is 15 amino acids. The chain's CDR3 is CASSLAAGVADTQYF. DNA of the CDR3: TGTGCCAGCAGCTTAGCAGCGGGAGTTGCAGATACGCAGTATTTT.

The chain joins TRBV2 to TRBJ1-1; no clear D. The CDR3 totals 12 residues. Germline V CDR1 and CDR2: SNHLY, FYNNEI. The V gene lost 3 bases and the J gene lost 11 bases, with 13 bases spanning the gap. The CDR3 nucleotides read TGTGCCAGCAGTGATGACCCCTCCGGGGCTTTCTTT. It codes for CASSDDPSGAFF.

The chain has TRBV29-1 and TRBJ2-1; 13 nucleotides align to TRBD2. CDR1 is SQVTM and CDR2 is ANQGSEA in the germline V gene. The junction had 6 bases not matched to a gene; V was cut back by 4 bases and J by 9 bases. The CDR3 covers 14 residues. The DNA of the CDR3 is TGCAGCGTTGGGACTAGCGGGAGTGTCGGTGAGCAGTTCTTC. Amino acids: CSVGTSGSVGEQFF.

The V gene is TRBV28, the J gene TRBJ1-5; D is ambiguous. The CDR3 sequence is 14 residues long. Germline CDR1 is MDHEN and CDR2 is SYDVKM. Deletions cut 7 bases from V and 2 bases from J, with 12 bases between. The CDR3 sequence is CASTLGRRNQPQHF. CDR3 bases: TGTGCCAGCACCTTAGGGCGGCGCAATCAGCCCCAGCATTTT.

This clone occurred a few times. This chain links TRBV7-6 with TRBJ1-5; D unresolved. Germline V gene data show CDR1 as SGHVS and CDR2 as FNYEAQ. Trimming pared 1 base from V and 6 bases from J, leaving 7 bases between. CDR3 length equals 13 residues. CDR3 sequence: CASSLGVSQPQHF. CDR3 in DNA: TGTGCCAGCAGCTTAGGAGTTAGTCAGCCCCAGCATTTT.

This clone was observed once. The chain uses TRBV28 and TRBJ1-6; the D is unclear. Deletions cut 2 bases from V and 5 bases from J, with 4 bases between. The CDR3 length is 13 residues. Germline V gene lookup returns CDR1 MDHEN and CDR2 SYDVKM. CDR3 in amino acids: CASSLPHNSPLHF. DNA of the CDR3: TGTGCCAGCAGTTTACCTCATAATTCACCCCTCCACTTT. Combining the CDR3 with reference TRBV28 and TRBJ1-6 gives the whole variable domain DVKVTQSSRYLVKRTGEKVFLECVQDMDHENMFWYRQDPGLGLRLIYFSYDVKMKEKGDIPEGYSVSREKKERFSLILESASTNQTSMYLCASSLPHNSPLHFGNGTRLTVT.

V is TRBV29-1 and J is TRBJ1-2; D is ambiguous. Germline-derived CDR1 and CDR2 are SQVTM and ANQGSEA. V dropped 3 bases and J dropped 6 bases, with 8 bases sitting between them. The CDR3 consists of 11 residues. The CDR3 loop reads CSVDAVHGYTF. The CDR3 coding sequence is TGCAGCGTTGACGCGGTTCATGGCTACACCTTC.

This chain joins TRBV4-2 and TRBJ2-2; maybe TRBD1 (6 bases). This CDR3 is 15 amino acids long. Germline lookup yields CDR1 LGHNA and CDR2 YNFKEQ. The V end was cut by 4 bases, the J end by 7 bases, with 16 bases between. DNA of the CDR3: TGTGCCAGCAGCCTACCCGGGACAAGGGGCGGGGAGCTGTTTTTT. Residues: CASSLPGTRGGELFF.

The chain carries TRBV6-5 and TRBJ2-1, with TRBD2 matching 8 bases. V trimming: 7 bases; J trimming: 5 bases; junction bases outside the gene matches: 7. This CDR3 contains 14 residues. Per germline, CDR1 MNHEY and CDR2 SVGAGI. In DNA form, the CDR3 reads TGTGCCAGCACCGCCACTAGCGGAAACAATGAGCAGTTCTTC. It encodes CASTATSGNNEQFF.

The V call is TRBV6-5, the J call TRBJ1-2; the D gene is possibly TRBD1 (6 bases). This CDR3 contains 11 residues. CDR1 MNHEY and CDR2 SVGAGI come from the germline V gene. Trimming left V 7 bases short and J 6 bases short, with 9 bases between. The chain's CDR3 is CASTGQNGYTF. The CDR3 DNA reads TGTGCCAGCACCGGACAGAATGGCTACACCTTC.

This rearrangement joins TRBV6-5 to TRBJ1-4, with a weak D call TRBD1 (5 bases). Germline CDR1 reads MNHEY; CDR2 reads SVGAGI. The CDR3 length is 15 residues. V lost 0 bases to trimming and J lost 5 bases, with 10 bases between them. The CDR3 DNA reads as TGTGCCAGCAGTTACTCCCCAGGGCAGAATGAAAAACTGTTTTTT. Translating gives CASSYSPGQNEKLFF.

This clone was counted between two and nine times. The DNA of the CDR3 is TGTGCCAGCAGGAAACAGGCGAACACTGAAGCTTTCTTT. Translated: CASRKQANTEAFF. This rearrangement joins TRBV27 to TRBJ1-1; a weak D match, TRBD1 (5 bases). Germline V CDR1 and CDR2: MNHEY, SMNVEV (reference sequence). The length of the CDR3 is 13 residues. Trimming took off 6 bases at V and 1 base at J, with 9 bases between the two ends.

CDR3 DNA sequence: TGCGCCAGCTCCCCGGGACTAGATAATGAGCAGTTCTTC. This sequence encodes CASSPGLDNEQFF. The rearrangement joins TRBV5-1 to TRBJ2-1; 8 bases are shared with TRBD2. V was clipped by 7 bases and J by 7 bases; unmatched bases: 7. CDR3 length equals 13 residues. Germline CDR1 SGHRS, CDR2 YFSETQ.

The chain carries TRBV28 and TRBJ2-6; D may be TRBD1 or TRBD2 (5 bases each). V lost 3 bases to trimming and J lost 4 bases, with 13 bases between them. The CDR3 runs 16 residues. CDR1 and CDR2 (germline): MDHEN, SYDVKM. CDR3 nucleotides: TGTGCCAGCAGTTTTCCCATGGGGACGGGGGCCAACGTCCTGACTTTC. This codes for CASSFPMGTGANVLTF.

The chain joins TRBV2 to TRBJ1-2, with 7 bases lining up with TRBD1. CDR1 is SNHLY and CDR2 is FYNNEI in the germline V gene. CDR3 size: 14 residues. V was pared by 2 bases and J by 8 bases, with 8 bases of the junction left unmatched. The CDR3 DNA is TGTGCCAGCAGTGAACAGGGGGGCTCTTGGGGCTACACCTTC. Its protein product is CASSEQGGSWGYTF.

The chain links TRBV28 to TRBJ2-7; TRBD1 matches at 7 bases. V was clipped by 10 bases and J by 7 bases; unmatched bases: 13. This CDR3 region has 13 residues. Germline values: CDR1 MDHEN, CDR2 SYDVKM. CDR3 DNA: TGTGCCACCCAACAGGGGCCCCCCTTGGAGCAGTACTTC. Protein: CATQQGPPLEQYF.

This clone has only a few counts. The chain links TRBV6-1 to TRBJ1-5, with TRBD1 identical over 10 bases. After removal of 3 bases from V and 5 bases from J, the junction contained 4 bases not matched to a gene. From germline, CDR1 is MNHNS and CDR2 SASEGT. CDR3 length equals 15 residues. This CDR3 is CASSETGGVDQPQHF. CDR3 sequence (DNA): TGTGCCAGCAGTGAGACAGGGGGCGTCGATCAGCCCCAGCATTTT.

J is TRBJ2-3 and V is TRBV9; D gene unclear. This CDR3 is 14 amino acids long. Looked up from germline, CDR1 is SGDLS and CDR2 is YYNGEE. V lost 3 bases and J 0 bases, leaving 8 bases between the germline ends. The CDR3 DNA sequence: TGTGCCAGCAGCGGGTTAGTTAGCACAGATACGCAGTATTTT. Translating it yields CASSGLVSTDTQYF.

The chain carries TRBV28 and TRBJ2-2; perhaps D is TRBD1 or TRBD2 (5 bases each). CDR3 length: 15 amino acids. Looked up from germline, CDR1 is MDHEN and CDR2 is SYDVKM. V lost 4 bases and J 8 bases, leaving 17 bases between the germline ends. CDR3 bases: TGTGCCAGCAGTTGGGCAGGGAGAAAAGCTGGGGAGCTGTTTTTT. Residues: CASSWAGRKAGELFF. The full variable domain, completed using reference TRBV28 and TRBJ2-2, is DVKVTQSSRYLVKRTGEKVFLECVQDMDHENMFWYRQDPGLGLRLIYFSYDVKMKEKGDIPEGYSVSREKKERFSLILESASTNQTSMYLCASSWAGRKAGELFFGEGSRLTVL.

This clone showed up many times. V and J are TRBV7-6 and TRBJ2-7, with D possibly being TRBD1 or TRBD2 (5 bases each). The CDR3 consists of 13 residues. Germline loops: CDR1 SGHVS, CDR2 FNYEAQ. The V end was cut by 1 base, the J end by 7 bases, with 11 bases between. The CDR3 spells CASSLGGAGEQYF. The DNA of the CDR3 is TGTGCCAGCAGCTTAGGAGGGGCGGGTGAGCAGTACTTC.

This chain connects TRBV14 to TRBJ2-2; maybe TRBD2 (6 bases). CDR1 and CDR2 from the germline V gene are SGHDN and FVKESK. With 5 bases removed from V and 10 bases from J, the gap between germline ends came to 11 bases. This CDR3 has 12 amino acids. The CDR3 sequence: CASSKGRTELFF. The CDR3 bases are TGTGCCAGCAGCAAAGGGAGGACGGAGCTGTTTTTT. Based on the CDR3 plus reference TRBV14 and TRBJ2-2, the full variable domain is EAGVTQFPSHSVIEKGQTVTLRCDPISGHDNLYWYRRVMGKEIKFLLHFVKESKQDESGMPNNRFLAERTGGTYSTLKVQPAELEDSGVYFCASSKGRTELFFGEGSRLTVL.

J is TRBJ1-1 and V is TRBV29-1, with D tentatively TRBD1 (6 bases). CDR1 SQVTM and CDR2 ANQGSEA come from the germline V gene. This CDR3 comprises 13 residues. The V and J ends lost 3 bases and 1 base respectively, with 9 bases between them. In DNA form, the CDR3 reads TGCAGCGTTGACAGGGGAGAGAACACTGAAGCTTTCTTT. Translation gives CSVDRGENTEAFF.